This TCR beta chain was sequenced for a study of cytomegalovirus exposure and HLA in healthy donors. On this clone: What it binds is unknown.

Study outcomes and limitations: In a later analysis, across HLA loci, associated TCR counts were highest for DRB1, lowest for HLA-C. A missense DCLRE1C variant was associated with V- and J-gene trimming of TCR beta chains in a later analysis, and an independent cohort replicated the association. Segments of the TCR beta V type were, in most cases, productive about 90% or about 30% of the time in an earlier analysis.

CDR1 is SGHDT and CDR2 is YYEEEE in the germline V gene. The CDR3 contains 11 residues. 13 Jbeta primers and 60 Vbeta primers were used for the PCR. TCRdb's table, derived via immunoSEQ multiplex PCR, lists solely in-frame clones and lacks some. The sample includes about 120,000 clones, 77% seen only once; the top ten take roughly 9.8%. This sequence was found in a man aged 35-49 years in good health and CMV-seropositive. Material for sequencing was PBMCs. The V call is TRBV5-6, the J call TRBJ2-5, with D hard to call. The closer fit of TRBJ2-7 to the DNA end suggests the J call may be wrong. CDR3: CASSDFYEQYF. CDR3 bases: TGTGCCAGCAGCGATTTTTACGAGCAGTACTTC.